This T cell receptor beta chain was identified during a study of blood T cell repertoires in COVID-19. Across the whole study: Nucleic acid was either cDNA or gDNA, and it came from T cells, B-cell-depleted T cells, or PBMCs.

In the original analysis: Counts of nucleated cells, estimated from reference gene primer amplification, were obtained. Sequenced by immunoSEQ multiplex PCR; TCRdb stores in-frame clones only, minus some. V and J calls and clone size are as listed in that table; D and trimming were resolved from the DNA. The sample includes over 100,000 clones, approximately 80% of them seen just once. This clone was detected only a few times. This CDR3 has 14 residues. CDR1 is LGHDT and CDR2 is YNNKEL in the germline V gene (reference sequence). The trim removed 2 bases at V and 8 bases at J, leaving 4 bases unmatched.

This TCR derives from a woman aged 70-85 years with acute or convalescent COVID-19. This sequence joins TRBV3-1 (or the pseudogene TRBV3-2) and TRBJ2-2; 8 nucleotides line up with TRBD1. Sequencing was performed on peripheral blood. The CDR3 coding sequence is TGTGCCAGCAGCCAAAGGCAGGGGGCAGGGGAGCTGTTTTTT. As protein: CASSQRQGAGELFF.